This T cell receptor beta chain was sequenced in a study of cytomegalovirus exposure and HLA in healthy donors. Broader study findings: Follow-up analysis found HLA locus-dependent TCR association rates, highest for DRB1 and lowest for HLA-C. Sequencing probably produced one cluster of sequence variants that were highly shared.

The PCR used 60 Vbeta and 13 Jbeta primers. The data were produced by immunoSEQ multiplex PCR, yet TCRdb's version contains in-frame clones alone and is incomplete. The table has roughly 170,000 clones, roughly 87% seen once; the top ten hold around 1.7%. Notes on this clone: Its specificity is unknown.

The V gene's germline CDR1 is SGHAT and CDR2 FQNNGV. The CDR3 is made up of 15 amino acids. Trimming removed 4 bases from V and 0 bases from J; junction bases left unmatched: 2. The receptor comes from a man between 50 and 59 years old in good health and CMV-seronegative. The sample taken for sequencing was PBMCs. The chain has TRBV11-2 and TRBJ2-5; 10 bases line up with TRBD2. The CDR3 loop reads CASSSTSGYQETQYF. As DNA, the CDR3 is TGTGCCAGCAGCTCGACTAGCGGGTACCAAGAGACCCAGTACTTC.